This TCR beta chain emerged from a study of blood T cell repertoires in COVID-19 (dated by TCRdb to 2018 to 2020). Notes on the research overall: The collaborator samples originated in the United States, Italy and Spain and spanned the acute and convalescent phases of COVID-19. The prospective study material was composed of cDNA or gDNA derived from T cells, B-cell-depleted T cells, or PBMCs. The dataset comprised deeply sampled blood TCRbeta repertoires from subjects exposed to, actively infected with, or recovered from COVID-19. The repertoires were released in a freely available public database meant as a resource for research on the immune response to SARS-CoV-2. Samples were obtained from the ongoing ImmuneRACE study (first 160 participants) and from roughly 1,300 subjects provided by 6 global collaborators. The sample metadata nearly always contained a de-identified subject ID, COVID-19 status, age in years and sex. Where available, HLA class I and class II types were obtained from metadata supplied by the sample provider rather than from assay-based typing.

In the germline V gene, CDR1 corresponds to SQVTM and CDR2 to ANQGSEA. V sheds 6 bases and J sheds 1 base, leaving 16 bases between their ends. The CDR3 spans 15 residues, from the cysteine through the phenylalanine. Just CDR3 DNA is preserved here, 45 bases in frame from base 1. Participants in the prospective study were aged about 18 to 95 years, lived in approximately 26 United States geographic areas, and enrolled through a virtual design. In the prospective study, cohorts were assigned on the basis of participant-reported clinical history obtained from a screening survey and a study questionnaire. For ImmuneRACE Cohort 3, a participant was defined as recovered based on two consecutive negative NP/OP PCR tests, clearance by a healthcare professional, or resolution of symptoms. Each participant in the prospective study had whole blood, serum and a nasopharyngeal or oropharyngeal swab collected by mobile phlebotomists. Prospective study participants could optionally give additional blood draws and questionnaires over an approximately 2-month period. Before DNA extraction, blood samples from the prospective study were shipped at room temperature or frozen.

A word on this clone: Its specific antigen is unknown. No qualities accompany the bases; no much larger clone lies one base away.

Results the study describes overall, beyond this receptor: The amount of clinical and demographic metadata varied by source and participant and was provided uncurated.

TCRbeta CDR3 regions were amplified from genomic DNA by means of the immunoSEQ Assay, a bias-controlled multiplex PCR. The published analysis was carried out like this. Nucleated cell counts per sample were estimated from amplification of reference gene primers within the assay. To quantify the absolute abundance of each unique TCRbeta CDR3 rearrangement, sequence reads were collapsed and filtered. For each sample, productive Simpson clonality was calculated as the square root of Simpson's diversity index across productive rearrangements. In TCRdb, the immuneACCESS table is reduced to in-frame sequences with V and J assigned. These tables do not hold every clone; where another copy was compared, an unresolved V gene accounts for under half, and the others remain unexplained. That table supplies the V and J calls and clone size; D and trimming were determined from the DNA. The sample table records 320,000 or so clones; 89% of these occur just once. The ten largest clones capture roughly 5% of the sample.

The receptor was isolated from a man aged 55 to 70 who had recovered from COVID-19. The chain was built from TRBV29-1 and TRBJ1-5; TRBD1 might be the D gene, on 5 matching bases. Sample: PBMCs or T cells enriched from blood (not recorded which). The nucleotide sequence is given as TGCAGCGTCGTTTTGGCAGGGTTGAGCAATCAGCCCCAGCATTTT. Translated, this gives CSVVLAGLSNQPQHF.